Sequencing of this T cell receptor (beta chain) was carried out in a study of cytomegalovirus exposure and HLA in healthy donors. Study as a whole: Earlier, about 179 million T cells were analyzed, and around 100 million unique TCR beta sequences were found among them.

60 Vbeta and 13 Jbeta primers were used in PCR. Clones were read by immunoSEQ multiplex PCR, and TCRdb kept only the in-frame ones, dropping some. Here the sample spans about 61,000 clones, around 92% being singletons. With 2 bases clipped from V and 5 bases from J, the junction kept 5 bases outside the gene matches. Germline V gene lookup returns CDR1 MNHNY and CDR2 SVGAGI (reference sequence). This CDR3 is 14 amino acids long. Healthy bone marrow donors made up the cohort. The clonotype originates from a young man in good health and CMV-seropositive. What was sequenced was PBMCs. This chain joins TRBV6-6 and TRBJ2-7; TRBD2 matches 8 bases. CDR3 in DNA: TGTGCCAGCAGTTACAACGGGAGGGCCCACGAGCAGTACTTC. Protein: CASSYNGRAHEQYF.